This passage covers 11 T cell receptor beta chains from one sample sequenced in a study of molecular identifiers for immune sequencing clone quantification. MiXCR, run by TCRdb on the PCR reads, gives a single entry per CDR3 protein. The repertoire holds about 320,000 distinct CDR3 sequences, with 20% to 25% as singletons. What was sequenced was naive CD8+ T cells from blood, with Jurkat cell RNA spiked in. Subset denoted: FACS-sorted CD8+CD4-CCR7+CD45RA+ naive T cells. These TCRs come from a human donor in good health. Some libraries in this study had Jurkat cell RNA spiked in.

This clonotype was seen once. Possible read error: a much larger clone is one base away. In DNA form, the CDR3 reads TGCAGTGCTAGAGAACTATGGGGCGGAGATAACACCGGGGAGCTGTTTTTT. Protein sequence: CSARELWGGDNTGELFF. The V and J genes are TRBV20-1 and TRBJ2-2, with D maybe TRBD1 (5 bases). The V end was cut by 0 bases, the J end by 2 bases, with 16 bases between. From germline, CDR1 is DFQATT and CDR2 SNEGSKA (reference sequence). This CDR3 is 17 amino acids long.

In its sample, this clonotype was seen many times. The genes are TRBV27 and TRBJ1-1; TRBD1 is a possible D gene (6 bases). The germline CDR1 and CDR2 sequences are MNHEY and SMNVEV (reference sequence). The CDR3 is made up of 16 amino acids. V lost 1 base, J lost 4 bases, and 16 bases lay in between. The CDR3, as DNA: TGTGCCAGCAGTTTATTGGGGGGCGGGCTGGGCACTGAAGCTTTCTTT. Amino acid sequence: CASSLLGGGLGTEAFF.

This clonotype was observed at least ten times. The chain is built from TRBV7-9 and TRBJ2-3; 9 bases are a match to TRBD1. The V gene's germline CDR1 is SEHNR and CDR2 FQNEAQ (reference sequence). V lost 7 bases and J lost 5; bases outside the gene matches: 13. The CDR3 extends over 16 amino acids. As DNA, the CDR3 is TGTGCCAGCACCTGGGCGGACAGGGGATTCGGAGATACGCAGTATTTT. Translating gives CASTWADRGFGDTQYF.

As to this clonotype: The CDR3 ends on some other residue instead of the conserved phenylalanine or tryptophan, so this is likely a read error. This chain connects TRBV10-3 to TRBJ2-7, with a possible D match to TRBD1 (6 bases). Per the germline V gene, CDR1 is ENHRY and CDR2 is SYGVKD. Trimming stripped 5 bases from V and 4 bases from J, with 12 bases between. The CDR3 contains 13 residues. The CDR3 spells CAISMDSTYEQYS. The CDR3 nucleotides are TGTGCCATCAGTATGGACAGCACTTACGAGCAGTACTCC.

Notes on this clonotype: A much larger clonotype is one base distant, so this may be a read error. The chain couples TRBV29-1 to TRBJ1-1; the D gene is possibly TRBD1 (6 bases). The germline V gene has CDR1 SQVTM and CDR2 ANQGSEA. The CDR3 loop spans 13 amino acids. CDR3 bases: TGCGGCGTTGATGGGCACTGGACAGATGAAGCTTTCTTT. Translating it yields CGVDGHWTDEAFF.

This clonotype was counted many times. This chain joins TRBV7-9 and TRBJ1-1; 7 nucleotides line up with TRBD1. V trimming: 5 bases; J trimming: 5 bases; junction bases outside the gene matches: 11. Germline lookup yields CDR1 SEHNR and CDR2 FQNEAQ (reference sequence). CDR3 length: 15 residues. Here the CDR3 reads CASSVQTGRLTEAFF. The CDR3 region has the DNA TGTGCCAGCAGCGTGCAGACAGGGCGGTTGACTGAAGCTTTCTTT. Together with reference TRBV7-9 and TRBJ1-1, the CDR3 gives the full variable domain: DTGVSQNPRHKITKRGQNVTFRCDPISEHNRLYWYRQTLGQGPEFLTYFQNEAQLEKSRLLSDRFSAERPKGSFSTLEIQRTEQGDSAMYLCASSVQTGRLTEAFFGQGTRLTVV.

This clonotype was found many times. V is TRBV4-1 and J is TRBJ1-1; the D gene is possibly TRBD1 (5 bases). Germline CDR1 MGHRA, CDR2 YSYEKL. This CDR3 spans 14 amino acids. V was cut by 2 bases and J by 7 bases, with 14 bases left in between. The CDR3 bases are TGCGCCAGCAGCCAATCCGGGACTTCGTTTGAAGCTTTCTTT. Amino acid sequence: CASSQSGTSFEAFF.

This clonotype was observed many times. The chain combines TRBV5-6 with TRBJ2-1, with TRBD2 as a possible D gene (6 bases). The CDR3 totals 16 residues. The germline CDR1 and CDR2 sequences are SGHDT and YYEEEE. V was shortened by 0 bases and J by 1 base, with 11 bases between the two germline ends. CDR3 bases: TGTGCCAGCAGCTTGGGCCTAGCGACTTCCTACAATGAGCAGTTCTTC. It is translated as CASSLGLATSYNEQFF.

The J gene is TRBJ2-3, the V gene TRBV27, with 9 positions matching TRBD2. The V gene's germline CDR1 is MNHEY and CDR2 SMNVEV (reference sequence). CDR3 length equals 15 residues. V lost 3 bases and J lost 4; bases outside the gene matches: 5. CDR3 nucleotide sequence: TGTGCCAGCAGTTTTAGCGGGAGTCGGGCAGATACGCAGTATTTT. This codes for CASSFSGSRADTQYF.

This clonotype appeared a few times. The J gene is TRBJ1-5, the V gene TRBV7-6; the D is unclear. The CDR3 has 16 residues. Germline-derived CDR1 and CDR2 are SGHVS and FNYEAQ. Between the trimmed V and J ends, which lost 6 bases and 5 bases, there was a span of 20 bases. In nucleotides, the CDR3 is TGTGCCAGCAGTAACGACGGGGTCGGAGGGTATCAGCCCCAGCATTTT. Translating gives CASSNDGVGGYQPQHF.

This clonotype was counted ten times or more. The chain uses TRBV4-3 and TRBJ2-7, with D hard to call. The CDR3 sequence is 15 residues long. Germline values: CDR1 LGHNA, CDR2 YSLEER. V lost 0 bases and J 4 bases, leaving 13 bases between the germline ends. The chain's CDR3 is CASSQDRNQLYEQYF. The CDR3 coding sequence is TGCGCCAGCAGCCAAGACCGCAATCAACTATACGAGCAGTACTTC.